This TCR beta chain was identified in a study of cytomegalovirus exposure and HLA in healthy donors. Findings and limits, study-wide: The analysis excluded some indistinguishable V segments, including TRBV6-2 and TRBV6-3.

This PCR relied on a set of 60 Vbeta primers and 13 Jbeta primers. This table comes from immunoSEQ multiplex PCR, and its TCRdb copy is limited to in-frame clones, with some not included. The profile shows about 120,000 clones, more than 60% of them singletons. The CDR3 extends over 13 amino acids. Trimming removed 5 bases at V and 1 base at J, with 10 bases between. Germline CDR1 SGDLS, CDR2 YYNGEE. Regarding this clone: The target antigen is unknown.

The origin of this receptor is a man aged 40-49 years in good health and CMV-seropositive. Source material: PBMCs. The gene calls are TRBV9 and TRBJ2-7; D is undetermined. CDR3 region: CASSATASYEQYF. The CDR3 DNA reads as TGTGCCAGCAGTGCGACTGCTTCCTACGAGCAGTACTTC.